Given below is one T cell receptor (beta chain) in context. The data belong to a study of blood T cell repertoires in COVID-19. The age range of participants was 18 to 89 years, with residence in about two dozen US areas. Measured with immunoSEQ multiplex PCR; TCRdb has only the in-frame clones, and not every one. The data show under 350,000 clones, nearly 90% seen once. The CDR3 has 17 amino acids. Germline CDR1 and CDR2: LNHDA and SQIVND (reference sequence). With 5 bases removed from V and 1 base from J, the gap between germline ends came to 18 bases. The sequenced material came from PBMCs or T cells enriched from blood (not recorded which). The V call is TRBV19, the J call TRBJ1-5; tentatively, D is TRBD1 (6 bases). This receptor was taken from a woman aged 55 to 70 who had recovered from COVID-19. In nucleotides, the CDR3 is TGTGCCAGTAGTCGGACAGCCCTCCTAAACAGCAATCAGCCCCAGCATTTT. Protein: CASSRTALLNSNQPQHF.